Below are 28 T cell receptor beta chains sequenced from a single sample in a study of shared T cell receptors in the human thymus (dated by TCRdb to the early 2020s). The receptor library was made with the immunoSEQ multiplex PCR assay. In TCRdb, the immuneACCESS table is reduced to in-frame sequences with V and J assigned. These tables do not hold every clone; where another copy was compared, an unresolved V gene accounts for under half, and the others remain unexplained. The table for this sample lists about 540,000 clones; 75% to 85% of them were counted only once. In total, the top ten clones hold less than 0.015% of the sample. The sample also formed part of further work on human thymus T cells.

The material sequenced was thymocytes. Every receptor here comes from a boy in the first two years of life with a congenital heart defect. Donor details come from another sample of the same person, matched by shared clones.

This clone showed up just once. The CDR3 nucleotides are TGTGCCAGCACTCCGGCTAGCGGGGAGTACGAGCAGTACTTC. Its translation is CASTPASGEYEQYF. The chain uses TRBV6-5 and TRBJ2-7; TRBD2 matches at 9 bases. V was pared by 7 bases and J by 4 bases, with 8 bases of the junction left unmatched. Germline CDR1 is MNHEY and CDR2 is SVGAGI. This CDR3 is 14 amino acids long.

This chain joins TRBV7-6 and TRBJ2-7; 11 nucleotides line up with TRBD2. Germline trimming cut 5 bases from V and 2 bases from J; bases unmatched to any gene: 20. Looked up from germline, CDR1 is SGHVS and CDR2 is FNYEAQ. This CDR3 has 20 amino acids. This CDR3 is CASSTRRMTSGKRAPYEQYF. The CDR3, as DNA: TGTGCCAGCAGCACGCGGAGAATGACTAGCGGGAAACGAGCCCCCTACGAGCAGTACTTC.

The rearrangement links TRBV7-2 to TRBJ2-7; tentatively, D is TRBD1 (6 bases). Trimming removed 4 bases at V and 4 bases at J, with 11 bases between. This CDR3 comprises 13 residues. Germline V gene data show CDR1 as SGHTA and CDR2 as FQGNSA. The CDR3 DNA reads TGTGCCAGCAGCTCCATACAGGGTTACGAGCAGTACTTC. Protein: CASSSIQGYEQYF.

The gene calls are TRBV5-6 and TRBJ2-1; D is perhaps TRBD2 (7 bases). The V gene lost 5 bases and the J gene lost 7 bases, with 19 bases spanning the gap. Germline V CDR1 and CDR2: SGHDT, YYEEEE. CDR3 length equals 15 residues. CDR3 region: CASRMGAGDPNEQFF. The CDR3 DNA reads TGTGCCAGCAGAATGGGGGCGGGAGACCCAAATGAGCAGTTCTTC. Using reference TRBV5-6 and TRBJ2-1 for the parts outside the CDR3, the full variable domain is DAGVTQSPTHLIKTRGQQVTLRCSPKSGHDTVSWYQQALGQGPQFIFQYYEEEERQRGNFPDRFSGHQFPNYSSELNVNALLLGDSALYLCASRMGAGDPNEQFFGPGTRLTVL.

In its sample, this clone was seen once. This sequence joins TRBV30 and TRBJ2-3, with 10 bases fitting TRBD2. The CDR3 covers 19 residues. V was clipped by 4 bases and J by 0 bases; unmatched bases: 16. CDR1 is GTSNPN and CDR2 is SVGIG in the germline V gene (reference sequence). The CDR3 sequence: CAWKGRTSGFPTSTDTQYF. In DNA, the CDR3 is TGTGCCTGGAAAGGTAGGACTAGCGGATTTCCTACTAGCACAGATACGCAGTATTTT. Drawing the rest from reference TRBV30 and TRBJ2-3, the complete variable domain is SQTIHQWPATLVQPVGSPLSLECTVEGTSNPNLYWYRQAAGRGLQLLFYSVGIGQISSEVPQNLSASRPQDRQFILSSKKLLLSDSGFYLCAWKGRTSGFPTSTDTQYFGPGTRLTVL.

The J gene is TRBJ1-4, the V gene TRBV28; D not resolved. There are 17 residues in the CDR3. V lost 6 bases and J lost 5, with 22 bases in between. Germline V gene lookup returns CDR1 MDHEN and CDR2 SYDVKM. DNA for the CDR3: TGTGCCAGCAGCCCCTCCCCCCCGGCAGGCCGAAATGAAAAACTGTTTTTT. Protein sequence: CASSPSPPAGRNEKLFF.

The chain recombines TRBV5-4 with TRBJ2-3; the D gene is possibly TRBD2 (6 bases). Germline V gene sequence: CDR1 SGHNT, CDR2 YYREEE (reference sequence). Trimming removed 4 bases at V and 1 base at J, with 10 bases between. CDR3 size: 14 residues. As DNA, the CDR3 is TGTGCCAGCAGCGGAGGGGAAGGCACAGATACGCAGTATTTT. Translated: CASSGGEGTDTQYF.

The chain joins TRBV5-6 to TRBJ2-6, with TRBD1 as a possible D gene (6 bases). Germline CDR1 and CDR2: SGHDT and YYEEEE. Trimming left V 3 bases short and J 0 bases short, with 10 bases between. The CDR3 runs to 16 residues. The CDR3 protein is CASSSDRSSGANVLTF. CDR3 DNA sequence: TGTGCCAGCAGCTCGGACAGAAGCTCTGGGGCCAACGTCCTGACTTTC.

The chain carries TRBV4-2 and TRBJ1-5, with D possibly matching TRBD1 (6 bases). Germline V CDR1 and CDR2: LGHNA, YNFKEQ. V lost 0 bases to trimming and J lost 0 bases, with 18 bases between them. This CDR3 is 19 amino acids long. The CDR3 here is CASSQERGTHPYSNQPQHF. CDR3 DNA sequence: TGTGCCAGCAGCCAAGAGAGGGGGACCCACCCCTATAGCAATCAGCCCCAGCATTTT.

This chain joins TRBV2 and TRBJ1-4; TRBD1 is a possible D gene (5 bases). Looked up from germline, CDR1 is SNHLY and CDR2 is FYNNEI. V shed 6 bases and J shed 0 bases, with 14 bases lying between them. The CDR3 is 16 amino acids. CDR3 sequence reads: CASRLTGLTTNEKLFF. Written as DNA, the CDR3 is TGTGCCAGCAGGCTCACAGGTCTAACAACTAATGAAAAACTGTTTTTT.

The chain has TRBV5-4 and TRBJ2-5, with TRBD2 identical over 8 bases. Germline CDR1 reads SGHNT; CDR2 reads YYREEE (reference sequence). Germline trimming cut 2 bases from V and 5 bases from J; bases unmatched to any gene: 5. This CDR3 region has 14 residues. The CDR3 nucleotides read TGTGCCAGCAGCTTTAGGACTAGCATGGAGACCCAGTACTTC. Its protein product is CASSFRTSMETQYF.

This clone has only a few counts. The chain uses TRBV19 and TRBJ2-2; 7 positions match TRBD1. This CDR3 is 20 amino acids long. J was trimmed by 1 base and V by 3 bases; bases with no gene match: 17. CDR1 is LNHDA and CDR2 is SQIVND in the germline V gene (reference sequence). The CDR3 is CASSIPTEALGQENTGELFF. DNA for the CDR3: TGTGCCAGTAGTATCCCCACTGAGGCCCTCGGACAGGAGAACACCGGGGAGCTGTTTTTT.

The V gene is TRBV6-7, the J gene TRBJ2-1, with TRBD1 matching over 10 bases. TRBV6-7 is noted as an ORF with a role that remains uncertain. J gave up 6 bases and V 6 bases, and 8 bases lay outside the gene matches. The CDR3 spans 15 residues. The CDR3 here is CASRQEGQGTNEQFF. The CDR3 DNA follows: TGTGCCAGCAGGCAGGAGGGACAGGGGACCAATGAGCAGTTCTTC.

The DNA of the CDR3 is TGCGCCAGCAGCTTGCAGGGGGCAAGGGAGCAGTACTTC. It encodes CASSLQGAREQYF. The chain recombines TRBV5-1 with TRBJ2-7, with TRBD1 matching 8 bases. Germline V gene sequence: CDR1 SGHRS, CDR2 YFSETQ. The CDR3 runs to 13 residues. J lost 7 bases, V lost 1 base, and 4 bases had no gene match.

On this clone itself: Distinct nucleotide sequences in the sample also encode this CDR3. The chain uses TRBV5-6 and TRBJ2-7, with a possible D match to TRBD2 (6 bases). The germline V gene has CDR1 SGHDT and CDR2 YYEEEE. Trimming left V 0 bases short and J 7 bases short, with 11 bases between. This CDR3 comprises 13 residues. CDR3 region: CASSLGNGGEQYF. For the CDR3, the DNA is TGTGCCAGCAGCTTGGGGAACGGGGGAGAGCAGTACTTC.

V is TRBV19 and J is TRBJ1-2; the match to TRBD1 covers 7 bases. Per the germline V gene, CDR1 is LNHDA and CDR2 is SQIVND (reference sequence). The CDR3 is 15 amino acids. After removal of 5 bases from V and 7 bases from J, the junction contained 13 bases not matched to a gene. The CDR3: CASSPRKGGRGGYTF. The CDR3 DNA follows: TGTGCCAGTAGTCCCAGAAAAGGGGGCAGGGGTGGCTACACCTTC.

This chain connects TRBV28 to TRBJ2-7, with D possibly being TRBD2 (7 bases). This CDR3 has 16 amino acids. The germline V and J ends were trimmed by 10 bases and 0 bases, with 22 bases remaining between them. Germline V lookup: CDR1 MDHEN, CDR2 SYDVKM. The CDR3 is CATALVRGPHSYEQYF. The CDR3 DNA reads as TGTGCCACAGCCCTTGTGCGGGGGCCACACTCCTACGAGCAGTACTTC.

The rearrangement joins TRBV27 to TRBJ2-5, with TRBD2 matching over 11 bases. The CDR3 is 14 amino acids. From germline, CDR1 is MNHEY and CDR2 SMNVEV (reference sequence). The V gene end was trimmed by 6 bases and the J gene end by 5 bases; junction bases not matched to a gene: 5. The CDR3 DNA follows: TGTGCCAGCAGGTACCGACTAGCGGGGGAGACCCAGTACTTC. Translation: CASRYRLAGETQYF.

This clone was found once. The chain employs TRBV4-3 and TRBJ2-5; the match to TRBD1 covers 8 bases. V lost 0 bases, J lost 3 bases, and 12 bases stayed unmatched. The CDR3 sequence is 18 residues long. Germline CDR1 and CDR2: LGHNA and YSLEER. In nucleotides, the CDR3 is TGCGCCAGCAGCCAAGATATAAGGCAGGGGGCAAGCAAAGAGACCCAGTACTTC. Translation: CASSQDIRQGASKETQYF.

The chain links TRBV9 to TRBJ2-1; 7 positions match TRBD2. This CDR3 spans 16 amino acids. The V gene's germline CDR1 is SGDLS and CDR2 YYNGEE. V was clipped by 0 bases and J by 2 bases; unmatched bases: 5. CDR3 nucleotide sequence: TGTGCCAGCAGCGTAGATGAGCGGGATGCCTACAATGAGCAGTTCTTC. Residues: CASSVDERDAYNEQFF.

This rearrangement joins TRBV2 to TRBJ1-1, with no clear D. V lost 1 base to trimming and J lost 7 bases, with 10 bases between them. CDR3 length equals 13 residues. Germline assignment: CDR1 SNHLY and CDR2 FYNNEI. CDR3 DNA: TGTGCCAGCAGTGAAGGGCGGGTCGGTGAAGCTTTCTTT. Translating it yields CASSEGRVGEAFF. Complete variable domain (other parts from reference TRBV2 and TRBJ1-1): EPEVTQTPSHQVTQMGQEVILRCVPISNHLYFYWYRQILGQKVEFLVSFYNNEISEKSEIFDDQFSVERPDGSNFTLKIRSTKLEDSAMYFCASSEGRVGEAFFGQGTRLTVV.

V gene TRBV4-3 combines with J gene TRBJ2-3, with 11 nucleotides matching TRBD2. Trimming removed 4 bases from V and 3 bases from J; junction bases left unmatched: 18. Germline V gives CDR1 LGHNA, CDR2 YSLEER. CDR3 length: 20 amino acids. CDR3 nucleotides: TGCGCCAGCAGCCCGAAGGTACTAGCGGGAGAAGGGAAGGTGACAGATACGCAGTATTTT. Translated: CASSPKVLAGEGKVTDTQYF.

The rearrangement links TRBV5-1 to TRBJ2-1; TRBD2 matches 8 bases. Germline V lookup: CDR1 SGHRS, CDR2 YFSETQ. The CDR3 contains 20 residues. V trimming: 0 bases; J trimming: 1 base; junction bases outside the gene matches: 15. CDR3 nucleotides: TGCGCCAGCAGCTTGGCCCCGGGGGACGGGAGGGTGCGGTCCTACAATGAGCAGTTCTTC. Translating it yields CASSLAPGDGRVRSYNEQFF. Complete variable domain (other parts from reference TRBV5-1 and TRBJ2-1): KAGVTQTPRYLIKTRGQQVTLSCSPISGHRSVSWYQQTPGQGLQFLFEYFSETQRNKGNFPGRFSGRQFSNSRSEMNVSTLELGDSALYLCASSLAPGDGRVRSYNEQFFGPGTRLTVL.

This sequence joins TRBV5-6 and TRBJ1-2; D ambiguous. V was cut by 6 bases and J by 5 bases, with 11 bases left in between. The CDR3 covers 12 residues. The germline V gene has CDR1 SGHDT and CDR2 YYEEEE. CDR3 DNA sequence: TGTGCCAGCACCCGGGGTTCGTATGGCTACACCTTC. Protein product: CASTRGSYGYTF. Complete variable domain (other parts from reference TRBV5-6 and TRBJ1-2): DAGVTQSPTHLIKTRGQQVTLRCSPKSGHDTVSWYQQALGQGPQFIFQYYEEEERQRGNFPDRFSGHQFPNYSSELNVNALLLGDSALYLCASTRGSYGYTFGSGTRLTVV.

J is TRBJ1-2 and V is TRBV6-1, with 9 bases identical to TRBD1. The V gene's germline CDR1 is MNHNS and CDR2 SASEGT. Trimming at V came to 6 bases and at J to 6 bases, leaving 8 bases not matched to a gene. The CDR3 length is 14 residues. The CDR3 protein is CASSGQGRANGYTF. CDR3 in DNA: TGTGCCAGCAGCGGACAGGGGAGGGCCAATGGCTACACCTTC.

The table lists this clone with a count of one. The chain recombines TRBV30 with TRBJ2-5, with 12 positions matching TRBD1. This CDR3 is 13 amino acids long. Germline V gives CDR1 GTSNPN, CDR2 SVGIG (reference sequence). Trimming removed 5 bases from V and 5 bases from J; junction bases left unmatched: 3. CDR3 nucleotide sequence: TGTGCCTGGGGGACAGGGGGCTTCGAGACCCAGTACTTC. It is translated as CAWGTGGFETQYF.

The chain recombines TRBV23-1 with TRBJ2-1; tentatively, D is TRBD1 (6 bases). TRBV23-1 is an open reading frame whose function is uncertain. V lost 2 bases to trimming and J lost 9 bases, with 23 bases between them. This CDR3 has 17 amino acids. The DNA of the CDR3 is TGCGCCAGCAGTCAAACCCTGGGGGCAGGGTGCATAGGTGAGCAGTTCTTC. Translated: CASSQTLGAGCIGEQFF.

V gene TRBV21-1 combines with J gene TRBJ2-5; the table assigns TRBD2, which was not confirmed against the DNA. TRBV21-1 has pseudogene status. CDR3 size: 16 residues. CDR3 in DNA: TGTGCCAGCAGCAAAACGGGACTAGCGGGAGGGGAGACCCAGTACTTC. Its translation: CASSKTGLAGGETQYF.